This TCR beta chain appears in the sequencing data of a study of CD8+CD57+ T cells in acquired aplastic anemia. All sequencing subjects had displayed CD8+CD57+ cell expansion on flow cytometry. CDR3 length: 16 amino acids. Germline CDR1 is SGHAT and CDR2 is FQNNGV. J lost 5 bases, V lost 5 bases, and 14 bases had no gene match. According to the study, genomic DNA was the template for TCR beta VDJ and CDR3 profiling. TCRdb re-analysed the reads in MiXCR, keeping a single row per CDR3 protein. The sample shows about 190,000 distinct CDR3 sequences, more than 45% of them seen only once. This clonotype came up many times.

This clonotype was obtained from a human donor with aplastic anemia. The rearrangement uses TRBV11-2 and TRBJ1-1; 7 nucleotides agree with TRBD1. Sequencing was carried out using sorted CD4+, CD8+, or CD8+CD57+ T cells (not recorded which) from PBMCs. CDR3 sequence (DNA): TGTGCCAGCAGCGTCGGGAAGGGGGCGCGAACGACTGAAGCTTTCTTT. Amino acids: CASSVGKGARTTEAFF.